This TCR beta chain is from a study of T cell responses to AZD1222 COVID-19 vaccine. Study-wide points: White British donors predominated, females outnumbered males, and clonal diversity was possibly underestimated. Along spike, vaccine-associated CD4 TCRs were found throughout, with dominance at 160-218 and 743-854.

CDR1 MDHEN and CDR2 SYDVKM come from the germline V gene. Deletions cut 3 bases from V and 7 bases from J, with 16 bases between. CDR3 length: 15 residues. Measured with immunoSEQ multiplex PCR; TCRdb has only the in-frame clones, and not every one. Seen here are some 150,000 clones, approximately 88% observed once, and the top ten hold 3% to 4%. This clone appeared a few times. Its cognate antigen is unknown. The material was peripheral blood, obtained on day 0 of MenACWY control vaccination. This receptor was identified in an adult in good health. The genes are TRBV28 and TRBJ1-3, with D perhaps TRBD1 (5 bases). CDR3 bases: TGTGCCAGCAGTTTCGGGGACCTGGGGAAGAACACCATATATTTT. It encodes CASSFGDLGKNTIYF.